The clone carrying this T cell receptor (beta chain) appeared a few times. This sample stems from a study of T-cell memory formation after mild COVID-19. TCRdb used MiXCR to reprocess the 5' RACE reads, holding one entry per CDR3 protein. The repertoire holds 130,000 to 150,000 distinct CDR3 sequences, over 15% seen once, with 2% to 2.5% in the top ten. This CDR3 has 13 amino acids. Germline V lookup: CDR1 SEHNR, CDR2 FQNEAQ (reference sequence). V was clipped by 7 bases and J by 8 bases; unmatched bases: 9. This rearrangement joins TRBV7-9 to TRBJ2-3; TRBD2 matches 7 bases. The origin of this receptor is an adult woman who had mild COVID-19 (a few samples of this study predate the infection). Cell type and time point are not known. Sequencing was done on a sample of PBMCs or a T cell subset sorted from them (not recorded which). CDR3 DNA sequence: TGTGCCAGCACCGGACTATCGGGGGGTACGCAGTATTTT. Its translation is CASTGLSGGTQYF. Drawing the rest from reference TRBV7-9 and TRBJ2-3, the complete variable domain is DTGVSQNPRHKITKRGQNVTFRCDPISEHNRLYWYRQTLGQGPEFLTYFQNEAQLEKSRLLSDRFSAERPKGSFSTLEIQRTEQGDSAMYLCASTGLSGGTQYFGPGTRLTVL.